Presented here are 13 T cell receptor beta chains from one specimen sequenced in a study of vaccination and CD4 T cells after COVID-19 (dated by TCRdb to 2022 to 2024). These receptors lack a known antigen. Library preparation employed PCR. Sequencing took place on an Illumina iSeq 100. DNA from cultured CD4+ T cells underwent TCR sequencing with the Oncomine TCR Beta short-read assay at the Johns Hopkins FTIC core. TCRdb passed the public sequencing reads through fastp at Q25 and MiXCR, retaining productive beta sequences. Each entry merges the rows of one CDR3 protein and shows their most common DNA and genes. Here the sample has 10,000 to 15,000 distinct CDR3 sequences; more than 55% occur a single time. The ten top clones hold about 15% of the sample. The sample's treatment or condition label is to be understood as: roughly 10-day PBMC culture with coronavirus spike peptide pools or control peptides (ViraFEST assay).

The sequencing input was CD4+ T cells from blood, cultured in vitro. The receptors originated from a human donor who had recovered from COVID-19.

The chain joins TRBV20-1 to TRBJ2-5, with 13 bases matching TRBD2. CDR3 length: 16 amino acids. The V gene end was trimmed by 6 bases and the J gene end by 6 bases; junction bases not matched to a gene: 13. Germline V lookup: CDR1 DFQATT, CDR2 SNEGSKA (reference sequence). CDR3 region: CSADPLGLAGVQTQYF. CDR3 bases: TGCAGTGCCGATCCCCTTGGACTAGCGGGAGTCCAGACCCAGTACTTC.

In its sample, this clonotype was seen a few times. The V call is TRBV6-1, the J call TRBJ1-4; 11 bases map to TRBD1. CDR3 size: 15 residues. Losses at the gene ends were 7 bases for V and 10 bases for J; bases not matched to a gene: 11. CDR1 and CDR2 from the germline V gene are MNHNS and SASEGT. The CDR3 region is CASTTRGTGGVKLFF. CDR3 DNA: TGTGCCAGCACCACCCGCGGGACAGGGGGAGTAAAACTGTTTTTT.

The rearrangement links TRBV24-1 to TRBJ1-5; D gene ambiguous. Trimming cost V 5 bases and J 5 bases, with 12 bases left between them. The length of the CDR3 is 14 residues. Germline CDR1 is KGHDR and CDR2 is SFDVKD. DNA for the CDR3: TGTGCCACCAGTGCAGGAAGGAGGGATCAGCCCCAGCATTTT. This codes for CATSAGRRDQPQHF.

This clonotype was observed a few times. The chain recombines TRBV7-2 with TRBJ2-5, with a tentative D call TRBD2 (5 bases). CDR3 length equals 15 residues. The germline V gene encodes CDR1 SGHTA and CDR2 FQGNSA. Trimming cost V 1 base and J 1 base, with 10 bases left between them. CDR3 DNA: TGTGCCAGCAGCTTAGGAGGGATCACCCAAGAGACCCAGTACTTC. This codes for CASSLGGITQETQYF. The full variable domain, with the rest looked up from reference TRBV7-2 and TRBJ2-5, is GAGVSQSPSNKVTEKGKDVELRCDPISGHTALYWYRQSLGQGLEFLIYFQGNSAPDKSGLPSDRFSAERTGGSVSTLTIQRTQQEDSAVYLCASSLGGITQETQYFGPGTRLLVL.

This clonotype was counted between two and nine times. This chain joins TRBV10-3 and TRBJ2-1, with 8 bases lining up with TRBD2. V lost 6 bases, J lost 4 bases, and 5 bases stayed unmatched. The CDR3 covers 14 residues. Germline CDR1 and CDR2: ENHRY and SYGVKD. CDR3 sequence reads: CAISSGSTYNEQFF. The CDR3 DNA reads TGTGCCATCAGCAGCGGGAGTACTTACAATGAGCAGTTCTTC.

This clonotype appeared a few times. CDR3: CASSRGTGIGYTF. In nucleotides, the CDR3 is TGTGCCAGCAGCCGCGGGACAGGGATTGGCTACACCTTC. This chain joins TRBV7-2 and TRBJ1-2; 9 bases fit TRBD1. The J segment lost 7 bases and the V segment lost 5 bases, leaving 5 bases of the junction unmatched. The germline V gene encodes CDR1 SGHTA and CDR2 FQGNSA. The CDR3 consists of 13 residues.

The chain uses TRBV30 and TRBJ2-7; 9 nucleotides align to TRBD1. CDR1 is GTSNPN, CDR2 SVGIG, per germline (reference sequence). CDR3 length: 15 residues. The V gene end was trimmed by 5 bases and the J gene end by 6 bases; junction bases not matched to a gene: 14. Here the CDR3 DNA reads TGTGCCTGGTCGCCCCGAGGGACAGGGAAGTTCGAGCAGTACTTC. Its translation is CAWSPRGTGKFEQYF.

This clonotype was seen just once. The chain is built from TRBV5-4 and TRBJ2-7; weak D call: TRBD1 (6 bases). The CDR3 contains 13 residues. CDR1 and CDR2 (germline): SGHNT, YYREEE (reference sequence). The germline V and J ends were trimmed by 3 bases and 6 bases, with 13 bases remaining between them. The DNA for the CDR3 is TGTGCCAGCAGCTCCTCAGGGGTTCGCGAGCAGTACTTC. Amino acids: CASSSSGVREQYF.

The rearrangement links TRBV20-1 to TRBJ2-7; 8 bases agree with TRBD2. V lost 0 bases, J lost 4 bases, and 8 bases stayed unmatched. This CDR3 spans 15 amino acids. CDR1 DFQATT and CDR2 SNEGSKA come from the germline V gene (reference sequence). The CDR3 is CSARETTSDWYEQYF. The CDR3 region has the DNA TGCAGTGCTAGAGAGACGACTAGCGATTGGTACGAGCAGTACTTC.

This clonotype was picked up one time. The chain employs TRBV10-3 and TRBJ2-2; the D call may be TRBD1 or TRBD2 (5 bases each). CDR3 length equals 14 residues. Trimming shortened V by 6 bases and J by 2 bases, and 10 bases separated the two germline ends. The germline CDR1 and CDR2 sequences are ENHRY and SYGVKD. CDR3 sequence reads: CAISRDVNTGELFF. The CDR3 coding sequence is TGTGCCATCAGCCGGGACGTAAACACCGGGGAGCTGTTTTTT.

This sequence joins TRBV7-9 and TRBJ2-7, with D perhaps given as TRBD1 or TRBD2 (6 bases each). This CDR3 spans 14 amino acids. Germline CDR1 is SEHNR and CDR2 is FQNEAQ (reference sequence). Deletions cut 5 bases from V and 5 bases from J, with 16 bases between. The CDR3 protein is CASSQLGGYDEQYF. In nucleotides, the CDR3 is TGTGCCAGCAGCCAATTAGGGGGGTATGACGAGCAGTACTTC. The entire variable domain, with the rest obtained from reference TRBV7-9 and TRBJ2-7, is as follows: DTGVSQNPRHKITKRGQNVTFRCDPISEHNRLYWYRQTLGQGPEFLTYFQNEAQLEKSRLLSDRFSAERPKGSFSTLEIQRTEQGDSAMYLCASSQLGGYDEQYFGPGTRLTVT.

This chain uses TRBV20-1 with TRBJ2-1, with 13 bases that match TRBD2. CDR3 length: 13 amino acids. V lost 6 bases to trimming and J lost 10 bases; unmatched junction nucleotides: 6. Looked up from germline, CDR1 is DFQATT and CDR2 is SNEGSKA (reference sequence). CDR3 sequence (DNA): TGCAGTGCGCCGGGACTAGCGGGGATAGAGCAGTTCTTC. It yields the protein CSAPGLAGIEQFF.

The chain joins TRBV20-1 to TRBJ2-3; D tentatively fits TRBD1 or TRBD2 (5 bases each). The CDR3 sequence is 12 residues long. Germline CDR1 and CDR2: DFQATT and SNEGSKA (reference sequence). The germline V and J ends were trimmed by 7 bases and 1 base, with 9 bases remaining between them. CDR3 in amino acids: CSVGGGTDTQYF. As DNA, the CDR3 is TGCAGTGTTGGGGGTGGCACAGATACGCAGTATTTT.